These 27 T cell receptor beta chains were sequenced from one sample in a study of cytomegalovirus exposure and HLA in healthy donors. 13 Jbeta primers and 60 Vbeta primers were used for the PCR. Libraries were prepared by immunoSEQ multiplex PCR; TCRdb keeps only in-frame clonotypes and omits some of them. Of some 200,000 clones listed, roughly 80% were seen once; the top ten hold just under 3%. The specimen was PBMCs. The receptors shown here come from a woman in her thirties in good health and CMV-seronegative.

Only one count was recorded for this clone. The V and J genes are TRBV5-6 and TRBJ1-6, with 7 bases matching TRBD1. CDR3 length: 18 residues. Per the germline V gene, CDR1 is SGHDT and CDR2 is YYEEEE. V lost 4 bases, J lost 0 bases, and 10 bases stayed unmatched. CDR3 nucleotides: TGTGCCAGCAGCACCGCCCCGACAGGGAGCTCCTATAATTCACCCCTCCACTTT. Protein product: CASSTAPTGSSYNSPLHF.

The chain recombines TRBV5-1 with TRBJ2-7, with 9 bases lining up with TRBD2. V dropped 0 bases and J dropped 11; count of bases not matched to a gene: 15. Germline CDR1 reads SGHRS; CDR2 reads YFSETQ. This CDR3 is 16 amino acids long. The CDR3 DNA follows: TGCGCCAGCAGCTTGGATCCGGGACTAGCACCTCAAAGGGAGTACTTC. Encoded protein: CASSLDPGLAPQREYF. Looking up the rest from reference TRBV5-1 and TRBJ2-7 gives the full variable domain: KAGVTQTPRYLIKTRGQQVTLSCSPISGHRSVSWYQQTPGQGLQFLFEYFSETQRNKGNFPGRFSGRQFSNSRSEMNVSTLELGDSALYLCASSLDPGLAPQREYFGPGTRLTVT.

V usage is TRBV5-4 and J usage is TRBJ2-1; D gene uncertain. The CDR3 runs to 13 residues. With 4 bases removed from V and 4 bases from J, the gap between germline ends came to 9 bases. Per the germline V gene, CDR1 is SGHNT and CDR2 is YYREEE (reference sequence). The CDR3 nucleotides read TGTGCCAGCAGCCCCCCCGGGTACAATGAGCAGTTCTTC. This translates into CASSPPGYNEQFF.

The V and J genes are TRBV13 and TRBJ1-1; TRBD1 matches 7 bases. The CDR3 runs 15 residues. Germline V gene sequence: CDR1 PRHDT, CDR2 FYEKMQ (reference sequence). V lost 5 bases and J lost 3; bases outside the gene matches: 9. The DNA for the CDR3 is TGTGCCAGCAGCCCAGGGGGGACATTCCACACTGAAGCTTTCTTT. It specifies CASSPGGTFHTEAFF.

V usage is TRBV6-6 and J usage is TRBJ2-7; 9 bases fit TRBD2. Germline CDR1 and CDR2: MNHNY and SVGAGI (reference sequence). V gave up 5 bases and J gave up 1 base; unmatched junction bases: 6. The CDR3 is 15 residues long. CDR3 DNA: TGTGCCAGCAGTAAGACTAGCGGAGGATCCTACGAGCAGTACTTC. It specifies CASSKTSGGSYEQYF.

The chain uses TRBV7-9 and TRBJ1-1; D is unresolved. The CDR3 contains 15 residues. Per the germline V gene, CDR1 is SEHNR and CDR2 is FQNEAQ (reference sequence). Trimming took 5 bases from V and 0 from J, leaving 13 bases between them. The CDR3 coding sequence is TGTGCCAGCAGCGGATTACAGAGTATGAACACTGAAGCTTTCTTT. Translating gives CASSGLQSMNTEAFF. The full variable domain, in which reference TRBV7-9 and TRBJ1-1 provide the parts outside the CDR3, is DTGVSQNPRHKITKRGQNVTFRCDPISEHNRLYWYRQTLGQGPEFLTYFQNEAQLEKSRLLSDRFSAERPKGSFSTLEIQRTEQGDSAMYLCASSGLQSMNTEAFFGQGTRLTVV.

The chain joins TRBV11-3 to TRBJ2-3, with a tentative D call TRBD1 (6 bases). CDR3 size: 13 residues. Per germline, CDR1 SGHNT and CDR2 YENEEA. Trimming removed 5 bases at V and 4 bases at J, with 10 bases between. This CDR3 reads CASSPRQADTQYF. The CDR3 DNA reads as TGTGCCAGCAGCCCGAGACAGGCAGATACGCAGTATTTT.

This chain links TRBV5-1 with TRBJ2-7; 9 positions agree with TRBD2. The CDR3 covers 15 residues. Losses at the gene ends were 3 bases for V and 4 bases for J; bases not matched to a gene: 8. Germline V gene data show CDR1 as SGHRS and CDR2 as YFSETQ. The CDR3 region is CASSSTIAGVYEQYF. The CDR3 DNA sequence: TGCGCCAGCAGCTCGACAATAGCGGGAGTTTACGAGCAGTACTTC.

As for this clone: An end of the junction differs from the germline gene, which may be a read error. The chain couples TRBV7-9 to TRBJ2-7; TRBD2 might be the D (5 bases). CDR1 and CDR2 (germline): SEHNR, FQNEAQ (reference sequence). CDR3 length: 12 residues. In DNA, the CDR3 is TGTTCCAGCAGCCCCGGGATCAACGAGCAGTACTTC. It encodes CSSSPGINEQYF.

The J gene is TRBJ2-7, the V gene TRBV2; TRBD2 matches 11 bases. The CDR3 extends over 14 amino acids. V was pared by 7 bases and J by 4 bases, with 6 bases of the junction left unmatched. CDR1 is SNHLY and CDR2 is FYNNEI in the germline V gene. The CDR3 protein is CASTPTSGTYEQYF. The CDR3 DNA is TGTGCCAGCACCCCGACTAGCGGGACGTACGAGCAGTACTTC. The full variable domain, rest sourced from reference TRBV2 and TRBJ2-7, is EPEVTQTPSHQVTQMGQEVILRCVPISNHLYFYWYRQILGQKVEFLVSFYNNEISEKSEIFDDQFSVERPDGSNFTLKIRSTKLEDSAMYFCASTPTSGTYEQYFGPGTRLTVT.

The V call is TRBV2, the J call TRBJ1-1, with a possible D match to TRBD1 (5 bases). The CDR3 length is 13 residues. Germline lookup yields CDR1 SNHLY and CDR2 FYNNEI. V was trimmed by 10 bases and J by 8 bases, leaving 20 bases between them. CDR3 amino acids: CATRTGGKGEAFF. The CDR3 DNA follows: TGTGCCACCCGGACGGGAGGTAAGGGGGAAGCTTTCTTT.

V gene TRBV5-6 combines with J gene TRBJ2-7; 8 bases map to TRBD1. The CDR3 has 15 amino acids. Germline CDR1 and CDR2: SGHDT and YYEEEE. V shed 0 bases and J 2 bases; nucleotides not matched to a gene: 4. CDR3 protein: CASSLVQGGTYEQYF. CDR3 bases: TGTGCCAGCAGCTTGGTACAGGGGGGAACCTACGAGCAGTACTTC. Full variable domain (outside the CDR3, taken from reference TRBV5-6 and TRBJ2-7): DAGVTQSPTHLIKTRGQQVTLRCSPKSGHDTVSWYQQALGQGPQFIFQYYEEEERQRGNFPDRFSGHQFPNYSSELNVNALLLGDSALYLCASSLVQGGTYEQYFGPGTRLTVT.

The chain couples TRBV29-1 to TRBJ2-1; TRBD2 aligns across 11 bases. CDR1 is SQVTM and CDR2 is ANQGSEA in the germline V gene. This CDR3 is 14 amino acids long. Trimming took 3 bases from V and 6 from J; bases not matched to a gene: 4. This CDR3 reads CSVESSGRFNEQFF. In DNA, the CDR3 is TGCAGCGTTGAGTCTAGCGGGAGGTTCAATGAGCAGTTCTTC.

The genes are TRBV4-1 and TRBJ1-5; D remains unclear. Germline V CDR1 and CDR2: MGHRA, YSYEKL. Trimming took off 1 base at V and 4 bases at J, with 11 bases between the two ends. The CDR3 covers 15 residues. The CDR3 DNA sequence: TGCGCCAGCAGCCAAGGTGTGGCGGAGAATCAGCCCCAGCATTTT. Its protein product is CASSQGVAENQPQHF.

V usage is TRBV4-2 and J usage is TRBJ2-7; TRBD2 matches at 7 bases. Germline V CDR1 and CDR2: LGHNA, YNFKEQ. Trimming removed 4 bases from V and 5 bases from J; junction bases left unmatched: 8. CDR3 length: 14 amino acids. The CDR3 coding sequence is TGTGCCAGCAGCCCCGGGCGGGAGATAGACGAGCAGTACTTC. Translating gives CASSPGREIDEQYF.

This chain uses TRBV2 with TRBJ2-5, with TRBD2 matching over 8 bases. The CDR3 is 14 residues long. From germline, CDR1 is SNHLY and CDR2 FYNNEI. V gave up 6 bases and J gave up 11 bases; unmatched junction bases: 14. The CDR3 here is CASREERELFGQYF. The CDR3 DNA follows: TGTGCCAGCAGGGAGGAGCGGGAGTTGTTCGGGCAGTACTTC. The variable domain in full, completed from reference TRBV2 and TRBJ2-5, reads EPEVTQTPSHQVTQMGQEVILRCVPISNHLYFYWYRQILGQKVEFLVSFYNNEISEKSEIFDDQFSVERPDGSNFTLKIRSTKLEDSAMYFCASREERELFGQYFGPGTRLLVL.

The rearrangement uses TRBV28 and TRBJ1-2, with a possible D match to TRBD1 (5 bases). The germline CDR1 and CDR2 sequences are MDHEN and SYDVKM. The CDR3 runs to 15 residues. Trimming removed 3 bases from V and 1 base from J, with 12 bases in between. This CDR3 is CASSFYQGLNYGYTF. CDR3 nucleotides: TGTGCCAGCAGTTTCTACCAGGGCCTTAACTATGGCTACACCTTC.

The genes are TRBV29-1 and TRBJ1-2, with a weak D call TRBD1 (6 bases). V was cut by 3 bases and J by 0 bases, with 11 bases left in between. The CDR3 is 14 residues long. Per germline, CDR1 SQVTM and CDR2 ANQGSEA. CDR3 region: CSVDPTGANYGYTF. The DNA for the CDR3 is TGCAGCGTTGATCCGACAGGAGCTAACTATGGCTACACCTTC.

About this clone itself: One end of the junction is discordant with germline, which a read error may explain. This chain connects TRBV28 to TRBJ2-7, with 7 bases matching TRBD1. CDR3 length: 11 amino acids. From germline, CDR1 is MDHEN and CDR2 SYDVKM. Written as DNA, the CDR3 is TGTGCCAGCAGTAAACAGGGGCCTGACGTCTTC. Its protein is CASSKQGPDVF.

This chain joins TRBV5-1 and TRBJ2-7; unclear D gene. V shed 5 bases and J shed 2 bases, with 11 bases lying between them. The CDR3 spans 13 residues. Germline V gene sequence: CDR1 SGHRS, CDR2 YFSETQ. This chain's CDR3 is CASRPGNAYEQYF. The CDR3 DNA follows: TGCGCCAGCAGACCAGGTAATGCCTACGAGCAGTACTTC. Filled out from reference TRBV5-1 and TRBJ2-7, the complete variable domain reads KAGVTQTPRYLIKTRGQQVTLSCSPISGHRSVSWYQQTPGQGLQFLFEYFSETQRNKGNFPGRFSGRQFSNSRSEMNVSTLELGDSALYLCASRPGNAYEQYFGPGTRLTVT.

The chain links TRBV7-8 to TRBJ2-3; 13 bases are a match to TRBD2. V lost 1 base to trimming and J lost 5 bases; unmatched junction nucleotides: 3. Germline assignment: CDR1 SGHVS and CDR2 FQNEAQ. The CDR3 consists of 16 residues. The CDR3, as DNA: TGTGCCAGCAGCTTAGTTAGACTAGCGGGGGGAGATACGCAGTATTTT. It encodes CASSLVRLAGGDTQYF.

The CDR3 region has the DNA TGTGCCAGCAGTGAAGCGGGGCAGGGGATTTCACCCCTCCACTTT. Amino acids: CASSEAGQGISPLHF. The rearrangement joins TRBV6-1 to TRBJ1-6; a weak D match, TRBD1 (6 bases). CDR1 MNHNS and CDR2 SASEGT come from the germline V gene. This CDR3 region has 15 residues. Deletions cut 0 bases from V and 9 bases from J, with 12 bases between.

The rearrangement joins TRBV5-1 to TRBJ2-6, with 9 bases identical to TRBD2. Germline V lookup: CDR1 SGHRS, CDR2 YFSETQ. The CDR3 spans 17 residues. V was clipped by 1 base and J by 1 base; unmatched bases: 3. CDR3 sequence: CASSLLAGSSGANVLTF. The CDR3 DNA is TGCGCCAGCAGCTTGCTAGCGGGATCATCTGGGGCCAACGTCCTGACTTTC.

The sample holds one count of this clone. The chain is built from TRBV9 and TRBJ2-1; TRBD2 matches 9 bases. The CDR3 contains 16 residues. Germline V lookup: CDR1 SGDLS, CDR2 YYNGEE. Trimming removed 2 bases from V and 7 bases from J; junction bases left unmatched: 10. In DNA, the CDR3 is TGTGCCAGCAGCGTGGATGGTAGCGGGAGAGGTAATGAGCAGTTCTTC. Its translation is CASSVDGSGRGNEQFF.

The chain joins TRBV27 to TRBJ2-5, with 7 nucleotides matching TRBD1. The J call is doubtful: the DNA matches TRBJ2-7 better. The CDR3 loop spans 16 amino acids. Looked up from germline, CDR1 is MNHEY and CDR2 is SMNVEV (reference sequence). CDR3 sequence: CASSPLNRGLLYEQYF. Written as DNA, the CDR3 is TGTGCCAGCAGTCCCTTAAACAGGGGATTACTTTACGAGCAGTACTTC.

The chain carries TRBV10-2 and TRBJ2-5, with TRBD2 matching over 11 bases. CDR1 is WSHSY, CDR2 SAAADI, per germline. V lost 3 bases to trimming and J lost 0 bases; unmatched junction nucleotides: 9. This CDR3 has 18 amino acids. The CDR3 sequence is CASSDVFSGGGYQETQYF. The CDR3 DNA follows: TGCGCCAGCAGTGACGTCTTTAGCGGGGGGGGGTACCAAGAGACCCAGTACTTC.

The rearrangement uses TRBV5-1 and TRBJ2-1, with 8 bases matching TRBD2. Germline V CDR1 and CDR2: SGHRS, YFSETQ. This CDR3 contains 15 residues. J was trimmed by 8 bases and V by 5 bases; bases with no gene match: 12. The CDR3 DNA reads TGCGCCAGCAGAAAGTTGGCGGGGGGAGTGGATGAGCAGTTCTTC. Translation: CASRKLAGGVDEQFF.